The source of this TCR beta chain is a study of T and B cells in COVID-19 patients. Study background: COVID-19 patients gave peripheral blood either during active infection or after recovery. The recovered patients had mostly mild to moderate COVID-19 with outpatient management. Critical illness requiring mechanical ventilation or extracorporeal membrane oxygenation affected 12 of 20 active-infection patients.

V shed 4 bases and J shed 2 bases, with 10 bases lying between them. In germline, CDR1 is SGHTA, CDR2 FQGNSA. This CDR3 contains 14 residues. About this clonotype: Its antigen is still unknown.

TRB was amplified from about 260-540 ng of blood genomic DNA. Multiplex PCR with BIOMED2 TRB-A/B primer pools amplified TRB rearrangements. TCRdb used MiXCR to reprocess the multiplex PCR reads, holding one entry per CDR3 protein. The sample has some 16,000 distinct CDR3 sequences, over 25% seen once. Findings and caveats of the study: Exclusive to the recovered cohort were some 2,500 TCR clusters, 30 to 40 of them with low generation probability.

The V call is TRBV7-2, the J call TRBJ2-3; D is possibly TRBD2 (5 bases). The TCR was taken from a human donor who had recovered from COVID-19. The specimen sequenced was blood. The CDR3 reads CASSSTRNTDTQYF. The CDR3 nucleotides read TGTGCCAGCAGCTCAACTAGGAACACAGATACGCAGTATTTT.